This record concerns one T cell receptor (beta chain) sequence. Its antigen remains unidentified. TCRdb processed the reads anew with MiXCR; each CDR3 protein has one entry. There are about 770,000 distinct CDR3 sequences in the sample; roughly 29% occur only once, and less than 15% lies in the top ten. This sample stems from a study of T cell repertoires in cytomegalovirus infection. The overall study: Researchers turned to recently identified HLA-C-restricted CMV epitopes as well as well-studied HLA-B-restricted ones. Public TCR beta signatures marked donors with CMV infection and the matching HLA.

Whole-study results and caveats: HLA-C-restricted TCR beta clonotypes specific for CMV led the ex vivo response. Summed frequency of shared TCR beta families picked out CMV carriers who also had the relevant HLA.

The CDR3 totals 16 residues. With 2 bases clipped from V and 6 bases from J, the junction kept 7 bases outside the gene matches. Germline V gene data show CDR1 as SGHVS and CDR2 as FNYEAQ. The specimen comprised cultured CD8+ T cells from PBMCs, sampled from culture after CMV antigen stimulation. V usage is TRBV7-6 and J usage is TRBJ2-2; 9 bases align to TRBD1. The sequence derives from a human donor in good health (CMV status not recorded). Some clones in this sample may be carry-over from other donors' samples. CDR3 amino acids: CASSLSGTGLAGELFF. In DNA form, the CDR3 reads TGTGCCAGCAGCTTATCTGGGACAGGGTTGGCCGGGGAGCTGTTTTTT.